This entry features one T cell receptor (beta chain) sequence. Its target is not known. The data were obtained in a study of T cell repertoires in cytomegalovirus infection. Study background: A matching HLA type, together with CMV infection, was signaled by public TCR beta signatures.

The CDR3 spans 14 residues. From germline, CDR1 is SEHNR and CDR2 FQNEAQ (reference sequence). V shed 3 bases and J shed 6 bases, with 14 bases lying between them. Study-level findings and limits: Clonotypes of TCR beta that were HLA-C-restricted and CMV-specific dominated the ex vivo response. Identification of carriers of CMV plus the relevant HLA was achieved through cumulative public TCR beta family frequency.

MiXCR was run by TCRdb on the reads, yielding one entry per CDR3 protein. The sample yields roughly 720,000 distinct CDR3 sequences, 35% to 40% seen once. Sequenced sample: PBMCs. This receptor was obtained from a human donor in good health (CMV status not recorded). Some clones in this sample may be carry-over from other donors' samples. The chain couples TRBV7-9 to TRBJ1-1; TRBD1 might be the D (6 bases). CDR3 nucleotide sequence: TGTGCCAGCAGCTTGGGGGAGGGGGGCCCTGAAGCTTTCTTT. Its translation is CASSLGEGGPEAFF.